The sequence of this T cell receptor (beta chain) was determined in a study of cytomegalovirus exposure and HLA in healthy donors. Notes on the study in general: Reportedly, TCR beta sequences accurately predicted HLA-A and HLA-B alleles in most subjects. Evidence from a later analysis indicated that most CMV-associated TCR beta chains looked HLA-restricted. Available immune exposure information covered CMV serostatus only.

PCR was performed using 60 Vbeta and 13 Jbeta primers. Per the original methods: Some 9.9 million of around 85 million unique TCR beta chains were shared, per a later count. Clones were read by immunoSEQ multiplex PCR, and TCRdb kept only the in-frame ones, dropping some. The V and J calls and the clone size are those of that table, but D and trimming were determined from the DNA. The table includes fewer than 150,000 clones, less than 85% detected once. The V and J ends lost 4 bases and 1 base respectively, with 13 bases between them. This CDR3 is 15 amino acids long. CDR1 is MGHRA and CDR2 is YSYEKL in the germline V gene. Note on this clone: Its antigen remains unknown.

The J gene is TRBJ1-1, the V gene TRBV4-1, with D tentatively TRBD1 (6 bases). The source of this sequence is a man aged 50 to 60 in good health and CMV-seropositive. Sequencing was done on a sample of PBMCs. CDR3 region: CASSLGGGQNTEAFF. CDR3 bases: TGCGCCAGCAGCCTTGGGGGGGGGCAGAACACTGAAGCTTTCTTT.